The 17 T cell receptor beta chains listed next were all sequenced from one sample in a study of T cells in Graves' hyperthyroidism and ophthalmopathy. Amplification yielded TCR beta CDR3 regions, with RNA transcripts as the source. A first-round RT-PCR of the TCR CDR3 used the HTBI primer set. TCRdb called the multiplex PCR reads again in MiXCR, with one record for every CDR3 protein. The table includes 800,000 or so distinct CDR3 sequences, over 35% detected once. What was sequenced was blood. The source of these receptors is a man aged 18-30 years with Graves' hyperthyroidism.

This clonotype was observed at least ten times. In DNA, the CDR3 is TGTGCCAGCAGTACAACAGGCGGGGGCTACACCTTC. It yields the protein CASSTTGGGYTF. The V gene is TRBV12-3 or TRBV12-4, the J gene TRBJ1-2, with TRBD1 as a possible D gene (5 bases). The CDR3 is 12 amino acids. The V end lost 5 bases, the J end lost 8 bases, and 12 bases lay between the germline ends.

This clonotype was observed a handful of times. CDR3 protein: CASSQSGTEGQGAFF. The CDR3 DNA follows: TGCGCCAGCAGCCAGTCCGGAACGGAGGGACAGGGGGCTTTCTTT. The chain couples TRBV4-1 to TRBJ1-1; the match to TRBD1 covers 10 bases. Looked up from germline, CDR1 is MGHRA and CDR2 is YSYEKL. The V segment lost 3 bases and the J segment 11 bases; nucleotides outside the gene matches: 12. The CDR3 covers 15 residues.

V is TRBV6-5 and J is TRBJ1-1; no definite D call. Looked up from germline, CDR1 is MNHEY and CDR2 is SVGAGI. This CDR3 has 12 amino acids. Trimming pared 2 bases from V and 6 bases from J, leaving 7 bases between. Here the CDR3 DNA reads TGTGCCAGCAGTTACGGAGCGGCTGAAGCTTTCTTT. Translated: CASSYGAAEAFF.

The chain has TRBV29-1 and TRBJ2-7, with D perhaps assigned TRBD1 or TRBD2 (6 bases each). Germline V CDR1 and CDR2: SQVTM, ANQGSEA. V was cut by 7 bases and J by 3 bases, with 13 bases left in between. This CDR3 is 12 amino acids long. The DNA of the CDR3 is TGCAGCGCCGGAGGGGGAGGCTACGAGCAGTACTTC. Its translation: CSAGGGGYEQYF.

This clonotype was seen more than once but under ten times. The chain has TRBV7-9 and TRBJ1-6, with D unclear. CDR1 and CDR2 from the germline V gene are SEHNR and FQNEAQ (reference sequence). This CDR3 spans 17 amino acids. Trimming pared 4 bases from V and 4 bases from J, leaving 17 bases between. Here the CDR3 reads CASSYGGTGRYNSPLHF. Here the CDR3 DNA reads TGTGCCAGCAGCTACGGAGGAACGGGCCGTTATAATTCACCCCTCCACTTT.

This clonotype was seen just once. The J gene is TRBJ2-7, the V gene TRBV4-1; D perhaps matches TRBD2 (5 bases). V was pared by 0 bases and J by 2 bases, with 14 bases between. The CDR3 runs to 16 residues. CDR1 is MGHRA, CDR2 YSYEKL, per germline. CDR3 amino acids: CASSQEARDATYEQYF. In DNA, the CDR3 is TGCGCCAGCAGCCAAGAAGCCCGGGATGCCACCTACGAGCAGTACTTC.

This clonotype has a count of ten or more. This chain links TRBV7-9 with TRBJ1-1; D not certain. V was clipped by 1 base and J by 4 bases, with 4 bases between them. The CDR3 is 12 residues long. Germline-derived CDR1 and CDR2 are SEHNR and FQNEAQ (reference sequence). CDR3 loop: CASSLEATEAFF. Here the CDR3 DNA reads TGTGCCAGCAGCTTAGAGGCCACTGAAGCTTTCTTT.

This clonotype appeared many times. The rearrangement joins TRBV2 to TRBJ1-5, with 9 bases identical to TRBD1. The CDR3 is 14 residues long. Germline CDR1 reads SNHLY; CDR2 reads FYNNEI. With V trimmed by 6 bases and J by 6 bases, 6 bases remained unmatched. CDR3 loop: CASSGQGRGQPQHF. The CDR3 nucleotides read TGTGCCAGCAGCGGACAGGGGAGGGGTCAGCCCCAGCATTTT.

This chain uses TRBV10-3 with TRBJ2-7; perhaps D is TRBD1 or TRBD2 (5 bases each). Trimming left V 4 bases short and J 0 bases short, with 10 bases between. Per germline, CDR1 ENHRY and CDR2 SYGVKD. The CDR3 has 14 residues. CDR3 coding DNA: TGTGCCATCAGTGGGGGACGGAACTCCTACGAGCAGTACTTC. Translating gives CAISGGRNSYEQYF.

Only a few counts were recorded for this clonotype. DNA for the CDR3: TGTGCCAGCAGCTTAGAGACAGGCGAATTCACTGAAGCTTTCTTT. As protein: CASSLETGEFTEAFF. The chain joins TRBV11-2 to TRBJ1-1; maybe TRBD1 (6 bases). Between the trimmed V and J ends, which lost 0 bases and 4 bases, there was a span of 12 bases. The V gene's germline CDR1 is SGHAT and CDR2 FQNNGV. CDR3 length: 15 amino acids.

On this clonotype itself: Possible read error: a much larger clone is one base away. The rearrangement links TRBV7-2 to TRBJ1-3, with D possibly TRBD1 on 6 matching bases. The CDR3 sequence is 11 residues long. The germline V and J ends were trimmed by 6 bases and 13 bases, with 13 bases remaining between them. CDR1 SGHTA and CDR2 FQGNSA come from the germline V gene. CDR3 nucleotides: TGTGCCAGCAGTGAAAAAGGGGGAATATATTTT. Its translation: CASSEKGGIYF.

This clonotype showed up just once. Since a much larger clone is just one base distant, this may be a read error. J is TRBJ2-5 and V is TRBV2, with D uncertain. This CDR3 has 13 residues. From germline, CDR1 is SNHLY and CDR2 FYNNEI. In nucleotides, the CDR3 is TGTGCCGGCAGTGAAGCCGGGTTGGAGACCCAGTACTTC. This sequence encodes CAGSEAGLETQYF.

The chain combines TRBV2 with TRBJ2-1; 14 bases match TRBD2. The CDR3 runs to 15 residues. The V and J ends lost 3 bases and 7 bases, in that order; junction bases with no gene match: 2. Germline CDR1 and CDR2: SNHLY and FYNNEI. The CDR3 nucleotides read TGTGCCAGCAGTGACCGGACTAGCGGGAGGAATGAGCAGTTCTTC. Translating gives CASSDRTSGRNEQFF.

This clonotype occurred once. The chain combines TRBV20-1 with TRBJ1-5, with TRBD1 matching 12 bases. Germline V gives CDR1 DFQATT, CDR2 SNEGSKA (reference sequence). The CDR3 runs 16 residues. The V and J ends lost 1 base and 6 bases, in that order; junction bases with no gene match: 7. The CDR3 bases are TGCAGTGCTAGAGGGGAGGGACAGGGGGCTTTTCAGCCCCAGCATTTT. Amino acids: CSARGEGQGAFQPQHF.

The chain combines TRBV7-9 with TRBJ2-2; D possibly matches TRBD1 or TRBD2 (5 bases each). This CDR3 comprises 19 residues. V lost 5 bases and J lost 0, with 22 bases in between. The germline V gene has CDR1 SEHNR and CDR2 FQNEAQ (reference sequence). For the CDR3, the DNA is TGTGCCAGCAGCCAAGATCCCGGGACCCAGTTCGCGAACACCGGGGAGCTGTTTTTT. Protein: CASSQDPGTQFANTGELFF.

This clonotype appeared many times. V is TRBV9 and J is TRBJ1-2, with D uncertain. Trimming took 1 base from V and 7 from J, leaving 8 bases between them. Per germline, CDR1 SGDLS and CDR2 YYNGEE. The CDR3 spans 12 residues. In DNA, the CDR3 is TGTGCCAGCAGCGTAAAAGCGCGTGGCTACACCTTC. It codes for CASSVKARGYTF.

This chain connects TRBV7-2 to TRBJ2-5; 8 nucleotides line up with TRBD2. Looked up from germline, CDR1 is SGHTA and CDR2 is FQGNSA. V shed 5 bases and J 4 bases; nucleotides not matched to a gene: 9. The CDR3 is 15 residues long. This chain's CDR3 is CASSQGAGASETQYF. CDR3 coding DNA: TGTGCCAGCAGCCAGGGAGCGGGAGCTTCAGAGACCCAGTACTTC. Full variable domain (outside the CDR3, taken from reference TRBV7-2 and TRBJ2-5): GAGVSQSPSNKVTEKGKDVELRCDPISGHTALYWYRQSLGQGLEFLIYFQGNSAPDKSGLPSDRFSAERTGGSVSTLTIQRTQQEDSAVYLCASSQGAGASETQYFGPGTRLLVL.